These 9 T cell receptor beta chains came from one sample sequenced in a study of T cell responses to AZD1222 COVID-19 vaccine. The method was immunoSEQ multiplex PCR; TCRdb's version includes in-frame clones alone and lacks a portion of them. The table includes 140,000 to 150,000 clones, 93% detected once. This material consisted of peripheral blood, taken on day 0 of AZD1222 vaccination. These TCRs come from an adult in good health.

This chain links TRBV9 with TRBJ2-7; tentatively, D is TRBD1 or TRBD2 (5 bases each). V shed 0 bases and J shed 4 bases, with 17 bases lying between them. The CDR3 has 16 residues. Looked up from germline, CDR1 is SGDLS and CDR2 is YYNGEE. The CDR3 sequence is CASSVGRTGPAYEQYF. The CDR3 bases are TGTGCCAGCAGCGTAGGCAGGACGGGACCTGCATACGAGCAGTACTTC.

V and J are TRBV2 and TRBJ1-4; D remains unclear. Trimming left V 8 bases short and J 7 bases short, with 17 bases between. CDR1 and CDR2 from the germline V gene are SNHLY and FYNNEI. The CDR3 runs 14 residues. In DNA form, the CDR3 reads TGTGCCAGCGCTCCCGCCGGGAGGGCTGAAAAACTGTTTTTT. Translation gives CASAPAGRAEKLFF.

The rearrangement uses TRBV5-1 and TRBJ2-7, with D possibly matching TRBD2 (6 bases). V was pared by 6 bases and J by 0 bases, with 16 bases between. The germline gives CDR1 SGHRS, CDR2 YFSETQ. CDR3 length: 15 residues. The CDR3 region has the DNA TGCGCCAGCAAACTTTGGGGGACTGCCTCCTACGAGCAGTACTTC. The encoded protein is CASKLWGTASYEQYF.

Only one count was recorded for this clone. The genes are TRBV6-4 and TRBJ1-1; 8 nucleotides line up with TRBD1. Per germline, CDR1 MRHNA and CDR2 SNTAGT. The CDR3 has 13 residues. The V and J ends lost 6 bases and 4 bases, in that order; junction bases with no gene match: 4. CDR3 bases: TGTGCCAGCAGGGACAGGGTGGGCACTGAAGCTTTCTTT. Amino acid sequence: CASRDRVGTEAFF.

This rearrangement joins TRBV7-9 to TRBJ2-1, with 8 nucleotides matching TRBD1. Germline loops: CDR1 SEHNR, CDR2 FQNEAQ (reference sequence). This CDR3 is 17 amino acids long. After removal of 5 bases from V and 10 bases from J, the junction contained 19 bases not matched to a gene. CDR3 region: CASSPGGGAPTIGEQFF. CDR3 nucleotides: TGTGCCAGCAGCCCAGGGGGCGGAGCTCCTACAATTGGGGAGCAGTTCTTC.

The chain uses TRBV5-6 and TRBJ1-2; 9 positions match TRBD1. CDR3 size: 14 residues. V shed 0 bases and J 7 bases; nucleotides not matched to a gene: 4. Germline CDR1 SGHDT, CDR2 YYEEEE. CDR3 loop: CASSLGGTGFGYTF. CDR3 bases: TGTGCCAGCAGCTTGGGAGGGACAGGGTTTGGCTACACCTTC.

This clone was seen just once. The chain recombines TRBV19 with TRBJ1-3; D is ambiguous. Trimming left V 4 bases short and J 2 bases short, with 6 bases between. Germline CDR1 is LNHDA and CDR2 is SQIVND (reference sequence). This CDR3 is built from 13 residues. In DNA, the CDR3 is TGTGCCAGTAGTAGGCAGGCTGGAAACACCATATATTTT. This encodes CASSRQAGNTIYF. Combining the CDR3 with reference TRBV19 and TRBJ1-3 gives the whole variable domain DGGITQSPKYLFRKEGQNVTLSCEQNLNHDAMYWYRQDPGQGLRLIYYSQIVNDFQKGDIAEGYSVSREKKESFPLTVTSAQKNPTAFYLCASSRQAGNTIYFGEGSWLTVV.

The rearrangement links TRBV10-3 to TRBJ1-4; possibly TRBD1 for D (5 bases). V gave up 10 bases and J gave up 4 bases, with 13 bases separating them. The CDR3 contains 13 residues. Germline CDR1 reads ENHRY; CDR2 reads SYGVKD. The CDR3 DNA sequence: TGTGCCACCGCGCAGGGCCTTAATGAAAAACTGTTTTTT. Translated: CATAQGLNEKLFF.

The chain has TRBV3-1 (or the pseudogene TRBV3-2) and TRBJ1-6, with D hard to call. The CDR3 has 18 amino acids. The V gene's germline CDR1 is LGHDT and CDR2 YNNKEL (reference sequence). Trimming left V 0 bases short and J 0 bases short, with 12 bases between. The CDR3 protein is CASSQEWTLRSYNSPLHF. The CDR3 DNA reads TGTGCCAGCAGCCAAGAATGGACCCTACGCTCCTATAATTCACCCCTCCACTTT.